What follows are 9 T cell receptor beta chains derived from one specimen sequenced in a study of Graves' ophthalmopathy and Graves' hyperthyroidism (dated by TCRdb to between 2018 and 2020). These reads were obtained on an Illumina HiSeq 2000. For repertoire sequencing, TCR beta CDR3 regions were amplified from RNA transcripts. The first round was an RT-PCR using HTBI primers with the Qiagen OneStep RT-PCR kit, and this first round was followed by a second-round multiplex PCR, then size selection and purification. The public reads were quality trimmed at Q25 with fastp and then assembled into clones with MiXCR by TCRdb, keeping productive beta chains. Rows with one shared CDR3 protein collapse into an entry with the most common genes and DNA. This sample comprises almost 750,000 distinct CDR3 sequences, 40% of them detected only once. Clones ranked in the top ten supply 40% to 55% of the sample.

The sequenced material came from peripheral blood. The source of these receptors is an adult man with Graves' ophthalmopathy.

The CDR3 is CATSSVSSGRIYEQYF. In DNA, the CDR3 is TGTGCCACCAGCAGCGTCTCATCGGGACGGATATACGAGCAGTACTTC. The genes are TRBV15 and TRBJ2-7, with D perhaps TRBD1 or TRBD2 (5 bases each). V was cut by 3 bases and J by 4 bases, with 19 bases left in between. The CDR3 consists of 16 residues. Germline V CDR1 and CDR2: LNHNV, YYDKDF (reference sequence).

The sample holds one count of this clonotype. It may be a read error: a sequence one base away is much more abundant. The chain uses TRBV10-3 and TRBJ1-1; a weak D match, TRBD1 (5 bases). The CDR3 consists of 14 residues. The germline V gene encodes CDR1 ENHRY and CDR2 SYGVKD. CDR3 loop: CAISDFWGNTKAFF. As DNA, the CDR3 is TGTGCCATCAGTGATTTTTGGGGGAACACTAAAGCTTTCTTT.

Only a few counts were recorded for this clonotype. The rearrangement links TRBV20-1 to TRBJ1-6; 9 positions match TRBD1. Trimming removed 3 bases from V and 7 bases from J; junction bases left unmatched: 4. Germline V gene sequence: CDR1 DFQATT, CDR2 SNEGSKA (reference sequence). The CDR3 runs to 14 residues. As DNA, the CDR3 is TGCAGTGCTAGTGGGGGACAGGGAAATTCACCCCTCCACTTT. Translated, it gives CSASGGQGNSPLHF.

The chain has TRBV25-1 and TRBJ1-1; D is undetermined. V dropped 5 bases and J dropped 4 bases, with 17 bases sitting between them. This CDR3 is 15 amino acids long. Germline V gene lookup returns CDR1 MGHDK and CDR2 SYGVNS. In DNA, the CDR3 is TGTGCCAGCAGTTTAGGACGGGTGAGCGGCACTGAAGCTTTCTTT. Protein: CASSLGRVSGTEAFF.

This clonotype appeared a few times. The DNA of the CDR3 is TGTGCCAGCTCACCTTTCCGGACAGGGGCGAATCAGCCCCAGCATTTT. Translating gives CASSPFRTGANQPQHF. This chain links TRBV11-2 with TRBJ1-5; 9 nucleotides line up with TRBD1. Germline V gives CDR1 SGHAT, CDR2 FQNNGV. The CDR3 runs 16 residues. V lost 8 bases and J lost 4; bases outside the gene matches: 12.

As for this clonotype: This could be a read error, since a much larger clone is one nucleotide away. The V call is TRBV2, the J call TRBJ1-5; 7 nucleotides line up with TRBD1. The CDR3 length is 15 residues. Germline V CDR1 and CDR2: SNHLY, FYNNEI. The V gene end was trimmed by 6 bases and the J gene end by 8 bases; junction bases not matched to a gene: 13. CDR3 protein: CASSATGDIGEPQHF. CDR3 nucleotide sequence: TGTGCCAGCAGCGCTACAGGGGATATTGGGGAGCCCCAGCATTTT.

The V call is TRBV7-9, the J call TRBJ2-6; unclear D gene. Germline V gene data show CDR1 as SEHNR and CDR2 as FQNEAQ (reference sequence). V lost 5 bases to trimming and J lost 0 bases, with 20 bases between them. The CDR3 runs 19 residues. DNA of the CDR3: TGTGCCAGCAGCCAAGCCCAAGGCCCCGTGAGCTCTGGGGCCAACGTCCTGACTTTC. It yields the protein CASSQAQGPVSSGANVLTF.

This clonotype was detected ten times or more. For the CDR3, the DNA is TGTGCCAGCAGTAAACAGGCTTCTGGAGGCTACACCTTC. It codes for CASSKQASGGYTF. J is TRBJ1-2 and V is TRBV25-1; possible D gene TRBD1, 5 bases. V dropped 5 bases and J dropped 8 bases, with 15 bases sitting between them. CDR3 length equals 13 residues. Germline lookup yields CDR1 MGHDK and CDR2 SYGVNS.

A note on this clonotype: The junction and the germline gene differ at one end; a read error may be behind it. CDR3 DNA: TGTGCCATCAGTGGGCCGGGGAATGGAAAACTGTTTTTT. Protein sequence: CAISGPGNGKLFF. The chain combines TRBV6-1 with TRBJ1-4; no clear D gene. This CDR3 region has 13 residues. CDR1 and CDR2 from the germline V gene are MNHNS and SASEGT.